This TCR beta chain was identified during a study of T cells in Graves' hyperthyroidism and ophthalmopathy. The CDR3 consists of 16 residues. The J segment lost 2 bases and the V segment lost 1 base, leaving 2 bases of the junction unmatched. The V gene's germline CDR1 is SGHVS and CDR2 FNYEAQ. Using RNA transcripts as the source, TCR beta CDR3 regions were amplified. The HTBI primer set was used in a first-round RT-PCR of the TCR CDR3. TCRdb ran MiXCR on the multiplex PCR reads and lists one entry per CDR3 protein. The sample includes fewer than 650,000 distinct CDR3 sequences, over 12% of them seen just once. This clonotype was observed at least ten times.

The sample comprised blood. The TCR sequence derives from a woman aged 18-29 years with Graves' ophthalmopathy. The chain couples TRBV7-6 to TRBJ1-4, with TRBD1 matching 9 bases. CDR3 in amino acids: CASSLGQGGTNEKLFF. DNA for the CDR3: TGTGCCAGCAGCTTAGGACAGGGGGGCACTAATGAAAAACTGTTTTTT.